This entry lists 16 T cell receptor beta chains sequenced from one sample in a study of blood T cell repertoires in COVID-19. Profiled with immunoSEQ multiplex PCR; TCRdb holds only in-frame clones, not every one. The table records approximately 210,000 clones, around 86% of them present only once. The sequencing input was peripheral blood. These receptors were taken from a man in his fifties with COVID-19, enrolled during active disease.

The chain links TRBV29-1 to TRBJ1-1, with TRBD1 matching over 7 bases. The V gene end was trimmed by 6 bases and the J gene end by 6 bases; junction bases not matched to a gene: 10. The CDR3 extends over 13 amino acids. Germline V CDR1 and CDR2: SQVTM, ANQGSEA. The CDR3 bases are TGCAGCGTACTGACAGGGCCGGGGTCTGAAGCTTTCTTT. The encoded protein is CSVLTGPGSEAFF.

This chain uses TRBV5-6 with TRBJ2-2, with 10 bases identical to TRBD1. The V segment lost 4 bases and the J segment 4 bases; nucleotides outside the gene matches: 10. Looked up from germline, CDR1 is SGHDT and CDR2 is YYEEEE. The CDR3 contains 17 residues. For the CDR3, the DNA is TGTGCCAGCAGCCCGGGCCCCGGGACAGGGGTCACCGGGGAGCTGTTTTTT. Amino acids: CASSPGPGTGVTGELFF.

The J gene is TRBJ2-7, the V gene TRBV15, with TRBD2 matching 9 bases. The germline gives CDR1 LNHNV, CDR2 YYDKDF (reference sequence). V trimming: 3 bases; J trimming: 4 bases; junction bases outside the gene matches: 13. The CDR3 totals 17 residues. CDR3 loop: CATSSGGTSYKSYEQYF. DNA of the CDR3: TGTGCCACCAGCAGTGGAGGGACTAGCTATAAATCTTACGAGCAGTACTTC.

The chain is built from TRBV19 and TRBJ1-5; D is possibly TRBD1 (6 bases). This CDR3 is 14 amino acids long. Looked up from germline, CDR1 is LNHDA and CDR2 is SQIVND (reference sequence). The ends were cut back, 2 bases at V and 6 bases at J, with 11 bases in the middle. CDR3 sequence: CASSIPGEGQPQHF. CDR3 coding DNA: TGTGCCAGTAGTATACCAGGGGAGGGTCAGCCCCAGCATTTT.

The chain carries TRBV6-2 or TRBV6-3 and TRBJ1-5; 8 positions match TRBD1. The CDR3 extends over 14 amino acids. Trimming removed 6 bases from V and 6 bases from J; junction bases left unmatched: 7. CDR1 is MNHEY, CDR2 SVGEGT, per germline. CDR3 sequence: CASSPTGGLQPQHF. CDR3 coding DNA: TGTGCCAGCAGCCCTACAGGGGGACTTCAGCCCCAGCATTTT.

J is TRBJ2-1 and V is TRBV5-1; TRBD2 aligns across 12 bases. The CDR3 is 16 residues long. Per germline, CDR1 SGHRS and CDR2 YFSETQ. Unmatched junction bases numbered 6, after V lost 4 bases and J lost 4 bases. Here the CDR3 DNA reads TGCGCCAGCAGCCCACTCACTAGCGGGGGGTACAATGAGCAGTTCTTC. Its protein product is CASSPLTSGGYNEQFF.

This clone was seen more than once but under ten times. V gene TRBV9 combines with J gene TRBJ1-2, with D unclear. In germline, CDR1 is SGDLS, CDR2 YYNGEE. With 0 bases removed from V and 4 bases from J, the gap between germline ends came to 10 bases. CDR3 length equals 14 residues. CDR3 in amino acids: CASSVAEFSYGYTF. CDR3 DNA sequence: TGTGCCAGCAGCGTAGCCGAATTCAGCTATGGCTACACCTTC.

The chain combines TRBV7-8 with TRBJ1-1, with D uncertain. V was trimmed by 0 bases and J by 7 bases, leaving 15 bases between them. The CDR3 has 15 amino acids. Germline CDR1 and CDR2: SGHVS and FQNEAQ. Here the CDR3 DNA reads TGTGCCAGCAGCTTAGCCTTCATGGGGAGTAATGAAGCTTTCTTT. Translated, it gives CASSLAFMGSNEAFF. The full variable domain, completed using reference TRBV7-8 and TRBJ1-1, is GAGVSQSPRYKVAKRGQDVALRCDPISGHVSLFWYQQALGQGPEFLTYFQNEAQLDKSGLPSDRFFAERPEGSVSTLKIQRTQQEDSAVYLCASSLAFMGSNEAFFGQGTRLTVV.

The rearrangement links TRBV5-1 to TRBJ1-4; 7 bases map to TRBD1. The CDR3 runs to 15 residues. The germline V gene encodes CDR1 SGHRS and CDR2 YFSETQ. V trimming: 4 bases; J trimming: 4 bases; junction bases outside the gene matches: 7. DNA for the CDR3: TGCGCCAGCAGCCCCGGGACAGATTATAATGAAAAACTGTTTTTT. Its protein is CASSPGTDYNEKLFF. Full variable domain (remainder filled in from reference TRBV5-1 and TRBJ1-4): KAGVTQTPRYLIKTRGQQVTLSCSPISGHRSVSWYQQTPGQGLQFLFEYFSETQRNKGNFPGRFSGRQFSNSRSEMNVSTLELGDSALYLCASSPGTDYNEKLFFGSGTQLSVL.

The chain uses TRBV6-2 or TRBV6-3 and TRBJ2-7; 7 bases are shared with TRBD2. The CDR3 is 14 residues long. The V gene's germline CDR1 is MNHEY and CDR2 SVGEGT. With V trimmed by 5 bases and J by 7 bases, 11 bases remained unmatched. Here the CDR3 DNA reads TGTGCCAGCAGTCCACAGGACCAAGCGGGGGAGCAGTACTTC. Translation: CASSPQDQAGEQYF.

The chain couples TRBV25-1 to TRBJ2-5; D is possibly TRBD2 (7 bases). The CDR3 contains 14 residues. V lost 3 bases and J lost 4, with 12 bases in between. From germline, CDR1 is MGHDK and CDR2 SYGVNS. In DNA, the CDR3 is TGTGCCAGCAGTGACTGGGGGGGCGGAGAGACCCAGTACTTC. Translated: CASSDWGGGETQYF.

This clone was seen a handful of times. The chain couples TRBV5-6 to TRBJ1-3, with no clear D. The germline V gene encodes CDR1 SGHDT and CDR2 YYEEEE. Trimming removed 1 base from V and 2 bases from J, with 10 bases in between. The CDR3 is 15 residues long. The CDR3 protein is CASSLRPGAGNTIYF. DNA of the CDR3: TGTGCCAGCAGCTTGCGGCCAGGCGCTGGAAACACCATATATTTT.

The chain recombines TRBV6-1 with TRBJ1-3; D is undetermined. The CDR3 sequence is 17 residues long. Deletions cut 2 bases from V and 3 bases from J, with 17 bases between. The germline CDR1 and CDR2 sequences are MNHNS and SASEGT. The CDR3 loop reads CASSENGERSFGNTIYF. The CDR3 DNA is TGTGCCAGCAGTGAAAATGGCGAGCGGAGTTTTGGAAACACCATATATTTT.

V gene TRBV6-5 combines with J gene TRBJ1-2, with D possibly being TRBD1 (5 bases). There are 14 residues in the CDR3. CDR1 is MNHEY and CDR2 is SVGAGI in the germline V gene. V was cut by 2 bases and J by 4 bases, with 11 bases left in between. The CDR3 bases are TGTGCCAGCAGTTACCAAGGGGTGGGCTATGGCTACACCTTC. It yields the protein CASSYQGVGYGYTF.

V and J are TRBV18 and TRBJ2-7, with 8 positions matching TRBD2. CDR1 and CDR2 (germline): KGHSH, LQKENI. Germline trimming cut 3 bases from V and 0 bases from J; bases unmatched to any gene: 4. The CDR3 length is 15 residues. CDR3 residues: CASSPPAGGSYEQYF. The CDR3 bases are TGTGCCAGCTCACCGCCGGCGGGGGGCTCCTACGAGCAGTACTTC.

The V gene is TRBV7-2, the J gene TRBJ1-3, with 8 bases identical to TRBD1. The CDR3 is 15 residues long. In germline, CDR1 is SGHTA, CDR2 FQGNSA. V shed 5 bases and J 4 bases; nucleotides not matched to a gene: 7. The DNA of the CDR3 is TGTGCCAGCAGCCCCTTCAGGGGGCAGGGAAACACCATATATTTT. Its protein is CASSPFRGQGNTIYF.